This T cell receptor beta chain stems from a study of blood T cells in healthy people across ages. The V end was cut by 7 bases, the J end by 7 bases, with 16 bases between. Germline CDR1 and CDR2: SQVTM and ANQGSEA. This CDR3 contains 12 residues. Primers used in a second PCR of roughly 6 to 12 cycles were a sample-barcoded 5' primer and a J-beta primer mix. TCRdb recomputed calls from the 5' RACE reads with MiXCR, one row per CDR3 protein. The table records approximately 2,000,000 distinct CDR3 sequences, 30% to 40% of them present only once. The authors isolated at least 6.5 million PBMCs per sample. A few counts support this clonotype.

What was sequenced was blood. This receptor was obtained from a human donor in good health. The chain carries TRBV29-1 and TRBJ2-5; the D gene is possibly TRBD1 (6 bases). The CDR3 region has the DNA TGCAGCGCCTACACAGGGAGCGGGACCCAGTACTTC. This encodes CSAYTGSGTQYF.